This is a list of T cell receptor beta chains from one sample in a study of blood T cell dynamics during melanoma immunotherapy. Repertoires were generated with immunoSEQ multiplex PCR, while TCRdb's copy carries only in-frame clones and drops some. The sample yields about 4,800 clones, around 86% seen once. The sequencing here drew on blood, taken from a patient treated with checkpoint blockade. The origin of the receptors is a human donor with melanoma. The CDR3 runs from the conserved cysteine through the conserved F or W. Fields, in order: CDR3 protein, CDR3 DNA, D gene, V gene, clone size, J gene. D genes are given only for firm matches. Expanded clones get a size class; other rows say once, few or many, or leave the size out.

CDR3aa: CASSPADGYNQPQHF
CDR3nt: TGTGCCAGCTCACCCGCGGACGGGTACAATCAGCCCCAGCATTTT
d_gene: -
v_gene: TRBV18
abundance: -
j_gene: TRBJ1-5

CDR3aa: CASSDGQSSGNTIYF
CDR3nt: TGCGCCAGCAGTGATGGTCAGTCCTCTGGAAACACCATATATTTT
d_gene: -
v_gene: TRBV10-1
abundance: few
j_gene: TRBJ1-3

CDR3aa: CASSLQGANYEQYF
CDR3nt: TGTGCCAGCAGCCTACAGGGGGCGAACTACGAGCAGTACTTC
d_gene: TRBD1
v_gene: TRBV27
abundance: -
j_gene: TRBJ2-7

CDR3aa: CASSPAANSNQPQHF
CDR3nt: TGTGCCAGCTCACCAGCGGCAAATAGCAATCAGCCCCAGCATTTT
d_gene: -
v_gene: TRBV18
abundance: once
j_gene: TRBJ1-5

CDR3aa: CASSRVSGYPQGTQYF
CDR3nt: TGTGCCAGTAGTCGCGTAAGTGGTTACCCACAGGGTACGCAGTATTTT
d_gene: -
v_gene: TRBV19
abundance: once
j_gene: TRBJ2-3

CDR3aa: CASSLSAQPQHF
CDR3nt: TGTGCCAGCAGTTTATCGGCCCAGCCCCAGCATTTT
d_gene: -
v_gene: TRBV28
abundance: few
j_gene: TRBJ1-5

CDR3aa: CASSHRGHQETQYF
CDR3nt: TGTGCCAGCAGTCATCGGGGTCACCAAGAGACCCAGTACTTC
d_gene: -
v_gene: TRBV6-1
abundance: -
j_gene: TRBJ2-5

CDR3aa: CASSYSTSGSYEQYF
CDR3nt: TGTGCCAGCAGTTACTCGACTAGCGGGAGCTACGAGCAGTACTTC
d_gene: TRBD2
v_gene: TRBV6-5
abundance: -
j_gene: TRBJ2-7

CDR3aa: CASSSTGTAPDTQYF
CDR3nt: TGCGCCAGCAGCTCAACGGGGACAGCCCCAGATACGCAGTATTTT
d_gene: TRBD1
v_gene: TRBV5-1
abundance: once
j_gene: TRBJ2-3

CDR3aa: CASSLEPGPNTEAFF
CDR3nt: TGTGCCAGCAGCTTAGAACCGGGACCGAACACTGAAGCTTTCTTT
d_gene: -
v_gene: TRBV11-2
abundance: -
j_gene: TRBJ1-1

CDR3aa: CASSLRTGEGYTF
CDR3nt: TGTGCCAGCAGCCTGAGGACAGGGGAAGGCTACACCTTC
d_gene: TRBD1
v_gene: TRBV5-6
abundance: -
j_gene: TRBJ1-2

CDR3aa: CASSVGLSGSNNEQFF
CDR3nt: TGTGCCAGCAGCGTAGGCTTGTCGGGGAGCAACAATGAGCAGTTCTTC
d_gene: -
v_gene: TRBV9
abundance: -
j_gene: TRBJ2-1

CDR3aa: CASSSQSWPLGNTEAFF
CDR3nt: TGTGCCAGCAGTTCCCAAAGTTGGCCCTTGGGTAACACTGAAGCTTTCTTT
d_gene: -
v_gene: TRBV28
abundance: few
j_gene: TRBJ1-1

CDR3aa: CASSVATEETQYF
CDR3nt: TGTGCCAGCAGCGTAGCGACGGAAGAGACCCAGTACTTC
d_gene: -
v_gene: TRBV9
abundance: -
j_gene: TRBJ2-5

CDR3aa: CASSISLARSSYNEQFF
CDR3nt: TGTGCCAGTAGTATATCGCTAGCGCGAAGCTCCTACAATGAGCAGTTCTTC
d_gene: -
v_gene: TRBV19
abundance: -
j_gene: TRBJ2-1

CDR3aa: CASSEVTNEKLFF
CDR3nt: TGTGCCAGCAGCGAGGTGACTAATGAAAAACTGTTTTTT
d_gene: -
v_gene: TRBV4-2
abundance: -
j_gene: TRBJ1-4

CDR3aa: CAIFREADHSNTGELFF
CDR3nt: TGTGCCATATTCCGGGAGGCGGATCACTCGAACACCGGGGAGCTGTTTTTT
d_gene: TRBD2
v_gene: TRBV10-3
abundance: once
j_gene: TRBJ2-2

CDR3aa: CASSQLGLPTDTQYF
CDR3nt: TGCGCCAGCAGCCAGTTGGGACTACCCACAGATACGCAGTATTTT
d_gene: TRBD2
v_gene: TRBV4-1
abundance: -
j_gene: TRBJ2-3

CDR3aa: CASSLDGARNQPQHF
CDR3nt: TGCGCCAGCAGCTTGGACGGGGCTAGGAATCAGCCCCAGCATTTT
d_gene: -
v_gene: TRBV5-1
abundance: -
j_gene: TRBJ1-5

CDR3aa: CASSQYTTAYIVGTRGWDEQYF
CDR3nt: TGTGCCAGCAGCCAATATACGACCGCATACATTGTGGGGACACGGGGCTGGGACGAGCAGTACTTC
d_gene: -
v_gene: TRBV16
abundance: -
j_gene: TRBJ2-7

CDR3aa: CASSQGPRAVTISGNTIYF
CDR3nt: TGTGCCAGCAGCCAAGGCCCTAGGGCAGTCACTATCTCTGGAAACACCATATATTTT
d_gene: -
v_gene: TRBV14
abundance: -
j_gene: TRBJ1-3

CDR3aa: CASRLGPEGGNTIYF
CDR3nt: TGTGCCAGCAGACTTGGACCCGAGGGAGGAAACACCATATATTTT
d_gene: -
v_gene: TRBV6-5
abundance: -
j_gene: TRBJ1-3

CDR3aa: CASSLRRPLGYGYTF
CDR3nt: TGTGCCAGCAGTTTACGCCGGCCCTTAGGCTATGGCTACACCTTC
d_gene: -
v_gene: TRBV27
abundance: -
j_gene: TRBJ1-2

CDR3aa: CAISEQGWGTDTQYF
CDR3nt: TGTGCCATCAGTGAACAGGGATGGGGCACAGATACGCAGTATTTT
d_gene: -
v_gene: TRBV10-3
abundance: -
j_gene: TRBJ2-3

CDR3aa: CASSSDTRYGYTF
CDR3nt: TGTGCCAGCAGTTCGGACACTCGCTATGGCTACACCTTC
d_gene: -
v_gene: TRBV28
abundance: -
j_gene: TRBJ1-2

CDR3aa: CASSVGGKNTGELFF
CDR3nt: TGTGCCAGCAGCGTAGGCGGGAAGAACACCGGGGAGCTGTTTTTT
d_gene: -
v_gene: TRBV9
abundance: -
j_gene: TRBJ2-2

CDR3aa: CASSWGRQETQYF
CDR3nt: TGTGCCAGCAGCTGGGGACGGCAAGAGACCCAGTACTTC
d_gene: -
v_gene: TRBV5-5
abundance: -
j_gene: TRBJ2-5

CDR3aa: CASRGTGVRTDTQYF
CDR3nt: TGTGCCAGCAGGGGGACAGGGGTACGCACAGATACGCAGTATTTT
d_gene: TRBD1
v_gene: TRBV6-5
abundance: -
j_gene: TRBJ2-3

CDR3aa: CASSQSPHRGLYEQYF
CDR3nt: TGTGCCAGCAGCCAGAGCCCCCACAGGGGGCTGTACGAGCAGTACTTC
d_gene: TRBD1
v_gene: TRBV2
abundance: -
j_gene: TRBJ2-7

CDR3aa: CASSLRGESGNTIYF
CDR3nt: TGCGCCAGCAGCCTTAGAGGGGAATCTGGAAACACCATATATTTT
d_gene: -
v_gene: TRBV4-3
abundance: -
j_gene: TRBJ1-3

CDR3aa: CASSTGTASYEQYF
CDR3nt: TGTGCCAGCTCAACCGGGACGGCATCCTACGAGCAGTACTTC
d_gene: -
v_gene: TRBV18
abundance: once
j_gene: TRBJ2-7

CDR3aa: CASSASQVNTEAFF
CDR3nt: TGTGCCAGCAGCGCATCACAGGTGAACACTGAAGCTTTCTTT
d_gene: -
v_gene: TRBV7-2
abundance: -
j_gene: TRBJ1-1

CDR3aa: CASSKTGYEQYF
CDR3nt: TGTGCCAGCAGCAAAACAGGGTACGAGCAGTACTTC
d_gene: -
v_gene: TRBV7-8
abundance: -
j_gene: TRBJ2-7

CDR3aa: CASSVGSGPTVYEQYF
CDR3nt: TGTGCCAGCAGCGTAGGGAGCGGGCCCACAGTATACGAGCAGTACTTC
d_gene: -
v_gene: TRBV9
abundance: -
j_gene: TRBJ2-7

CDR3aa: CASSPLEGGNEKLFF
CDR3nt: TGTGCCAGCAGTCCCCTAGAAGGGGGAAATGAAAAACTGTTTTTT
d_gene: -
v_gene: TRBV28
abundance: -
j_gene: TRBJ1-4

CDR3aa: CAISVYEVGEQYF
CDR3nt: TGTGCCATCAGCGTATACGAGGTCGGCGAGCAGTACTTC
d_gene: -
v_gene: TRBV10-3
abundance: -
j_gene: TRBJ2-7

CDR3aa: CASRHLLAGEETQYF
CDR3nt: TGTGCCAGCAGGCATCTACTAGCGGGGGAAGAGACCCAGTACTTC
d_gene: TRBD2
v_gene: TRBV6-6
abundance: once
j_gene: TRBJ2-5

CDR3aa: CSGGDRMYGYTF
CDR3nt: TGCAGCGGTGGGGACAGGATGTATGGCTACACCTTC
d_gene: TRBD1
v_gene: TRBV29-1
abundance: -
j_gene: TRBJ1-2

CDR3aa: CASSHIPANSYEQYF
CDR3nt: TGCGCCAGCAGCCATATCCCGGCCAACTCCTACGAGCAGTACTTC
d_gene: -
v_gene: TRBV4-3
abundance: -
j_gene: TRBJ2-7

CDR3aa: CASRRGDTGNTIYF
CDR3nt: TGTGCCAGCAGGCGCGGAGATACTGGGAACACCATATATTTT
d_gene: -
v_gene: TRBV7-2
abundance: -
j_gene: TRBJ1-3

CDR3aa: CASSRTGSYEQYF
CDR3nt: TGTGCCAGCAGCCGGACAGGGTCCTACGAGCAGTACTTC
d_gene: TRBD1
v_gene: TRBV9
abundance: -
j_gene: TRBJ2-7

CDR3aa: CASSYLNRGRYGYTF
CDR3nt: TGTGCCAGCAGTTACCTCAACAGGGGGAGGTATGGCTACACCTTC
d_gene: TRBD1
v_gene: TRBV6-5
abundance: -
j_gene: TRBJ1-2

CDR3aa: CANSSGTYYEQYF
CDR3nt: TGCGCCAACAGCTCCGGGACATACTACGAGCAGTACTTC
d_gene: -
v_gene: TRBV5-1
abundance: -
j_gene: TRBJ2-7

CDR3aa: CASQSVSTDTQYF
CDR3nt: TGTGCCAGCCAGAGCGTTAGCACAGATACGCAGTATTTT
d_gene: -
v_gene: TRBV27
abundance: -
j_gene: TRBJ2-3

CDR3aa: CASSWGSGSGYQETQYF
CDR3nt: TGTGCCAGCAGCTGGGGGTCAGGTTCGGGGTACCAAGAGACCCAGTACTTC
d_gene: -
v_gene: TRBV7-9
abundance: -
j_gene: TRBJ2-5

CDR3aa: CASRKDTNTEAFF
CDR3nt: TGTGCCAGCAGAAAAGACACGAACACTGAAGCTTTCTTT
d_gene: -
v_gene: TRBV7-9
abundance: -
j_gene: TRBJ1-1

CDR3aa: CASKSYSGANVLTF
CDR3nt: TGTGCCAGCAAGAGTTACTCTGGGGCCAACGTCCTGACTTTC
d_gene: -
v_gene: TRBV27
abundance: -
j_gene: TRBJ2-6

CDR3aa: CAWKRGANSPLHF
CDR3nt: TGTGCCTGGAAAAGGGGTGCCAATTCACCCCTCCACTTT
d_gene: -
v_gene: TRBV30
abundance: once
j_gene: TRBJ1-6

CDR3aa: CASSPKNEQFF
CDR3nt: TGTGCCAGCTCACCAAAAAATGAGCAGTTCTTC
d_gene: -
v_gene: TRBV18
abundance: -
j_gene: TRBJ2-1

CDR3aa: CASSPEGARNTIYF
CDR3nt: TGTGCCAGCAGCCCCGAGGGGGCTAGAAACACCATATATTTT
d_gene: TRBD1
v_gene: TRBV6-5
abundance: -
j_gene: TRBJ1-3

CDR3aa: CASSSGQGVYGYTF
CDR3nt: TGTGCCAGCAGCTCGGGACAGGGGGTCTATGGCTACACCTTC
d_gene: TRBD1
v_gene: TRBV13
abundance: -
j_gene: TRBJ1-2

CDR3aa: CASSLGSGLGSYEQYF
CDR3nt: TGTGCCAGCAGCTTAGGTAGCGGACTGGGGTCCTACGAGCAGTACTTC
d_gene: -
v_gene: TRBV11-2
abundance: -
j_gene: TRBJ2-7

CDR3aa: CASSPEGYTQYF
CDR3nt: TGTGCCAGCAGTCCAGAGGGGTATACGCAGTATTTT
d_gene: -
v_gene: TRBV27
abundance: -
j_gene: TRBJ2-3

CDR3aa: CASSRSGLTQETQYF
CDR3nt: TGTGCCAGCAGCCGGTCCGGGCTAACTCAAGAGACCCAGTACTTC
d_gene: -
v_gene: TRBV9
abundance: -
j_gene: TRBJ2-5

CDR3aa: CASSQRTGTGGDTQYF
CDR3nt: TGCGCCAGCAGCCAACGTACCGGGACAGGGGGAGATACGCAGTATTTT
d_gene: TRBD1
v_gene: TRBV4-3
abundance: -
j_gene: TRBJ2-3

CDR3aa: CASSQGGAGVYGYTF
CDR3nt: TGTGCCAGCAGCCAAGGGGGAGCGGGAGTCTATGGCTACACCTTC
d_gene: -
v_gene: TRBV28
abundance: -
j_gene: TRBJ1-2

CDR3aa: CASSGVSYEQYF
CDR3nt: TGTGCCAGCAGCGGGGTGTCCTACGAGCAGTACTTC
d_gene: -
v_gene: TRBV7-2
abundance: once
j_gene: TRBJ2-7

CDR3aa: CASSPQRASTDTQYF
CDR3nt: TGTGCCAGCTCACCTCAGCGCGCTAGCACAGATACGCAGTATTTT
d_gene: -
v_gene: TRBV18
abundance: -
j_gene: TRBJ2-3

CDR3aa: CASSPTLNTGELFF
CDR3nt: TGTGCCAGCAGCCCCACTTTGAACACCGGGGAGCTGTTTTTT
d_gene: -
v_gene: TRBV4-2
abundance: -
j_gene: TRBJ2-2

CDR3aa: CASSAKGGFSYNEQFF
CDR3nt: TGTGCCAGCAGCGCCAAGGGCGGTTTCTCCTACAATGAGCAGTTCTTC
d_gene: -
v_gene: TRBV7-9
abundance: -
j_gene: TRBJ2-1